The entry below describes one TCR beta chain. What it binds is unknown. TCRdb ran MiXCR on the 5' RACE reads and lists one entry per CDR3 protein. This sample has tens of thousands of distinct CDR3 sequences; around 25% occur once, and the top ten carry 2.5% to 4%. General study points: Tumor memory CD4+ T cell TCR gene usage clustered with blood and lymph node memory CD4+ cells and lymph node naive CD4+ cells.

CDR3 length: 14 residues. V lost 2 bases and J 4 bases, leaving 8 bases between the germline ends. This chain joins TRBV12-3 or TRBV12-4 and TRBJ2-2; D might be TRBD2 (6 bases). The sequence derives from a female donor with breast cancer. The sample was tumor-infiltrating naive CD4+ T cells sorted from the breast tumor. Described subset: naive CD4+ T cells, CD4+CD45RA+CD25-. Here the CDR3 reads CASSLQEGTGELFF. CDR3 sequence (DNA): TGTGCCAGCAGTTTACAGGAGGGCACCGGGGAGCTGTTTTTT.